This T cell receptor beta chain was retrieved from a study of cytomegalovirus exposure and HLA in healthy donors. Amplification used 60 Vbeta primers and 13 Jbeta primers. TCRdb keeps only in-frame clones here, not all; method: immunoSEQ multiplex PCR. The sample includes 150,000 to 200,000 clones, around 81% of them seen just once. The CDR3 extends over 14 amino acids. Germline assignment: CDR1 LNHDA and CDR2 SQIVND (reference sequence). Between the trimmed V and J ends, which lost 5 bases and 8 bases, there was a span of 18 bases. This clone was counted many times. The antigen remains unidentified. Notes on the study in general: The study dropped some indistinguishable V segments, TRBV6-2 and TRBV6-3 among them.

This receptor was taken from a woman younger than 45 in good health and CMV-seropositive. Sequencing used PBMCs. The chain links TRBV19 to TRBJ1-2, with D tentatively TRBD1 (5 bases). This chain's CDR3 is CASSLRGREGGYTF. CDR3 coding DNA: TGTGCCAGTAGTCTCCGAGGCAGGGAAGGAGGCTACACCTTC. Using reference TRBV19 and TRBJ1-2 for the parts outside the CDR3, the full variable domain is DGGITQSPKYLFRKEGQNVTLSCEQNLNHDAMYWYRQDPGQGLRLIYYSQIVNDFQKGDIAEGYSVSREKKESFPLTVTSAQKNPTAFYLCASSLRGREGGYTFGSGTRLTVV.